The rows below give T cell receptor beta chains drawn from one sample of a study of cytomegalovirus exposure and HLA in healthy donors. TCRdb's table, derived via immunoSEQ multiplex PCR, lists solely in-frame clones and lacks some. This table has 200,000 to 250,000 clones, around nine tenths appearing once. Sequenced input: PBMCs. Receptors originate from a woman in her late teens or twenties in good health and CMV-seronegative. CDR3s include the opening cysteine and the closing phenylalanine or tryptophan. Each record gives: J gene, D gene, V gene, CDR3 length, clone size, CDR3 DNA, CDR3 protein. The D gene is left open where the match is weak. Only part of the rows carry a size: once, few, many, or a class if the clone is expanded.

>TRBJ2-1|NA|TRBV5-4|15|NA
TGTGCCAGCAGCTCCTTTACTGGGGCCTACAGTGAGCAGTTCTTC
CASSSFTGAYSEQFF
>TRBJ1-2|NA|TRBV7-9|13|NA
TGTGCCAACAAGAGGAGGGGTGGCGATGGCTACACCTTC
CANKRRGGDGYTF
>TRBJ1-2|NA|TRBV14|16|NA
TGTGCCAGCAGCCAGGGCCCTGGACATCGCCAAAATGGCTACACCTTC
CASSQGPGHRQNGYTF
>TRBJ1-4|NA|TRBV9|14|NA
TGTGCCAGCAGCGTAGAGGACACCAATGAAAAACTGTTTTTT
CASSVEDTNEKLFF
>TRBJ2-1|TRBD2|TRBV9|15|NA
TGTGCCAGCAGCGTAAGAGCGGGGTCCTACAATGAGCAGTTCTTC
CASSVRAGSYNEQFF
>TRBJ2-1|TRBD1|TRBV7-2|17|NA
TGTGCCAGCAGCTTAAACAGGGGGCAAGGGGCCTACAATGAGCAGTTCTTC
CASSLNRGQGAYNEQFF
>TRBJ1-2|TRBD1|TRBV6-1|15|NA
TGTGCCAGCACTGGACGGGACAGGGGAAGGTATGGCTACACCTTC
CASTGRDRGRYGYTF
>TRBJ2-1|NA|TRBV4-1|16|NA
TGCGCCAGCAGCCCGTATGGGGGGAGCTCCTACAATGAGCAGTTCTTC
CASSPYGGSSYNEQFF
>TRBJ1-2|NA|TRBV9|13|NA
TGTGCCAGCAGCGTAGACGGGGGATGGGGCTACACCTTC
CASSVDGGWGYTF
>TRBJ1-2|NA|TRBV5-1|12|NA
TGCGCCAGCAGCTTCTCAGGGGAAGGCTACACCTTC
CASSFSGEGYTF
>TRBJ2-3|TRBD1|TRBV11-2|15|NA
TGTGCCAGCAGCTTTCGAGGGGGCGGAGCAGATACGCAGTATTTT
CASSFRGGGADTQYF
>TRBJ2-7|NA|TRBV4-1|15|few
TGCGCCAGCAGCCAAGACAGGCTCGGAGGAGGGGCGCAGTACTTC
CASSQDRLGGGAQYF
>TRBJ1-2|NA|TRBV7-6|12|NA
TGTGCCAGCAGCCCCGACAGTTCTGGCTACACCTTC
CASSPDSSGYTF
>TRBJ1-2|NA|TRBV13|16|NA
TGTGCCAGCAGCCTCCCGGAGGAGGCATTTAACTATGGCTACACCTTC
CASSLPEEAFNYGYTF
>TRBJ1-2|NA|TRBV6-5|13|NA
TGTGCCAGCAGTCCCAGGGCCGCTTTTGGCTACACCTTC
CASSPRAAFGYTF
>TRBJ2-1|NA|TRBV9|17|NA
TGTGCCAGCAGCGTAGTGGGCAGGAGCGGATCCTACAATGAGCAGTTCTTC
CASSVVGRSGSYNEQFF